Each of the 23 T cell receptor beta chains below was sequenced from the same sample in a study of blood T cell repertoires in COVID-19. Generated by immunoSEQ multiplex PCR, the TCRdb table keeps only in-frame clones and is missing some. This sample yields roughly 71,000 clones, of which roughly 83% are seen a single time; 8.8% belongs to the top ten. The material sequenced was peripheral blood. The origin of the receptors is a man aged 50 to 60 with active COVID-19.

The chain combines TRBV7-2 with TRBJ2-5; the D gene is possibly TRBD1 (5 bases). The CDR3 sequence is 13 residues long. The V end lost 5 bases, the J end lost 2 bases, and 9 bases lay between the germline ends. Germline V lookup: CDR1 SGHTA, CDR2 FQGNSA. Written as DNA, the CDR3 is TGTGCCAGCAGCCGACAGATACAAGAGACCCAGTACTTC. Amino acids: CASSRQIQETQYF.

This chain connects TRBV11-2 to TRBJ2-1; the D gene is possibly TRBD2 (6 bases). The V gene lost 4 bases and the J gene lost 3 bases, with 10 bases spanning the gap. The CDR3 has 14 amino acids. Germline CDR1 reads SGHAT; CDR2 reads FQNNGV. This chain's CDR3 is CASSYGLFYNEQFF. CDR3 nucleotide sequence: TGTGCCAGCAGCTACGGACTATTCTACAATGAGCAGTTCTTC.

The chain joins TRBV19 to TRBJ1-6; 11 bases agree with TRBD1. V dropped 5 bases and J dropped 0; count of bases not matched to a gene: 0. The CDR3 has 16 residues. Germline values: CDR1 LNHDA, CDR2 SQIVND (reference sequence). The CDR3 sequence is CASSGTGGSYNSPLHF. Here the CDR3 DNA reads TGTGCCAGTAGTGGGACAGGGGGCTCCTATAATTCACCCCTCCACTTT. Full variable domain (remainder filled in from reference TRBV19 and TRBJ1-6): DGGITQSPKYLFRKEGQNVTLSCEQNLNHDAMYWYRQDPGQGLRLIYYSQIVNDFQKGDIAEGYSVSREKKESFPLTVTSAQKNPTAFYLCASSGTGGSYNSPLHFGNGTRLTVT.

The rearrangement joins TRBV7-9 to TRBJ2-5, with a weak D call TRBD2 (5 bases). In germline, CDR1 is SEHNR, CDR2 FQNEAQ (reference sequence). Trimming took off 5 bases at V and 1 base at J, with 20 bases between the two ends. The CDR3 is 17 amino acids. CDR3 DNA: TGTGCCAGCAGCGGTCGAGGAGGAACGAGAGGCCAAGAGACCCAGTACTTC. It is translated as CASSGRGGTRGQETQYF.

This clone came up a few times. The rearrangement uses TRBV6-5 and TRBJ1-1; maybe TRBD1 (6 bases). With 2 bases removed from V and 5 bases from J, the gap between germline ends came to 12 bases. This CDR3 has 14 amino acids. Germline V CDR1 and CDR2: MNHEY, SVGAGI. The CDR3 loop reads CASSYNRVETEAFF. CDR3 nucleotide sequence: TGTGCCAGCAGTTACAACAGGGTAGAGACTGAAGCTTTCTTT.

The table lists this clone with a count of one. The chain uses TRBV7-9 and TRBJ2-2; weak D call: TRBD2 (5 bases). V lost 4 bases and J 0 bases, leaving 12 bases between the germline ends. This CDR3 is 16 amino acids long. The germline V gene encodes CDR1 SEHNR and CDR2 FQNEAQ (reference sequence). CDR3 residues: CASSSQTIANTGELFF. The CDR3 nucleotides are TGTGCCAGCAGCTCCCAGACTATCGCGAACACCGGGGAGCTGTTTTTT.

The chain carries TRBV19 and TRBJ1-1; tentative D call: TRBD1 (6 bases). Trimming shortened V by 6 bases and J by 5 bases, and 19 bases separated the two germline ends. There are 15 residues in the CDR3. The germline gives CDR1 LNHDA, CDR2 SQIVND (reference sequence). CDR3 DNA: TGTGCCAGTAGAACCCCTCGCGGGGGCTGGACTGAAGCTTTCTTT. Protein product: CASRTPRGGWTEAFF.

The chain uses TRBV7-9 and TRBJ2-3; D may be TRBD2 (6 bases). The CDR3 is made up of 14 amino acids. V dropped 5 bases and J dropped 4 bases, with 13 bases sitting between them. Germline V gene lookup returns CDR1 SEHNR and CDR2 FQNEAQ (reference sequence). CDR3 region: CASSAGSGPDTQYF. CDR3 nucleotide sequence: TGTGCCAGCAGCGCCGGTAGCGGACCAGATACGCAGTATTTT.

V is TRBV4-1 and J is TRBJ2-7; no clear D. Between the trimmed V and J ends, which lost 0 bases and 0 bases, there was a span of 12 bases. CDR1 MGHRA and CDR2 YSYEKL come from the germline V gene. This CDR3 comprises 16 residues. CDR3 coding DNA: TGCGCCAGCAGCCAAGACCCGCGGATGGTCTCCTACGAGCAGTACTTC. Its protein product is CASSQDPRMVSYEQYF.

This chain uses TRBV19 with TRBJ1-1; TRBD1 matches 8 bases. Germline assignment: CDR1 LNHDA and CDR2 SQIVND (reference sequence). The CDR3 totals 15 residues. The ends lost 4 bases at V and 3 bases at J; junction bases unmatched: 7. CDR3 loop: CASSTRGLWDTEAFF. The CDR3 DNA is TGTGCCAGTAGTACCAGGGGGCTATGGGACACTGAAGCTTTCTTT.

Only one count was recorded for this clone. This rearrangement joins TRBV30 to TRBJ2-7; 10 positions match TRBD1. The CDR3 covers 14 residues. Germline loops: CDR1 GTSNPN, CDR2 SVGIG (reference sequence). After removal of 8 bases from V and 9 bases from J, the junction contained 16 bases not matched to a gene. As DNA, the CDR3 is TGTGCCAAGAGGACAGGGGGTTCCCCCGGGCGGCAGTACTTC. Its translation: CAKRTGGSPGRQYF.

In nucleotides, the CDR3 is TGTGCCAGCAGCCCCCCCAGGGCGCGGAGTGAAAAACTGTTTTTT. This translates into CASSPPRARSEKLFF. V and J are TRBV28 and TRBJ1-4; possibly TRBD1 for D (5 bases). CDR1 MDHEN and CDR2 SYDVKM come from the germline V gene. Trimming removed 6 bases at V and 7 bases at J, with 18 bases between. This CDR3 has 15 amino acids.

The V gene is TRBV5-1, the J gene TRBJ2-7; 7 nucleotides agree with TRBD2. Losses at the gene ends were 1 base for V and 3 bases for J; bases not matched to a gene: 7. CDR1 and CDR2 (germline): SGHRS, YFSETQ. CDR3 length equals 15 residues. The CDR3 DNA is TGCGCCAGCAGCTTGTTTAGCGGGTACCTCTACGAGCAGTACTTC. Its protein product is CASSLFSGYLYEQYF.

This clone was detected a few times. The CDR3 DNA follows: TGTGCCAGCAGTCGGTACTCCAGGGGCACAGATACGCAGTATTTT. Translating gives CASSRYSRGTDTQYF. This chain links TRBV6-5 with TRBJ2-3; weak D call: TRBD1 (5 bases). Germline values: CDR1 MNHEY, CDR2 SVGAGI. The CDR3 extends over 15 amino acids. Trimming cost V 5 bases and J 1 base, with 13 bases left between them.

Here the CDR3 DNA reads TGTGCCAGTAGACAAACAGGGAACGAGCAGTACTTC. Amino acids: CASRQTGNEQYF. This rearrangement joins TRBV19 to TRBJ2-7; D is possibly TRBD1 (6 bases). The CDR3 covers 12 residues. Germline V gene sequence: CDR1 LNHDA, CDR2 SQIVND (reference sequence). The V end was cut by 6 bases, the J end by 5 bases, with 11 bases between.

This chain connects TRBV11-2 to TRBJ1-4; weak D call: TRBD1 (6 bases). CDR1 is SGHAT and CDR2 is FQNNGV in the germline V gene. Trimming cost V 0 bases and J 6 bases, with 11 bases left between them. This CDR3 is 15 amino acids long. CDR3 bases: TGTGCCAGCAGCTTAGAGACAGGTTGGGATGAAAAACTGTTTTTT. This gives the protein CASSLETGWDEKLFF.

CDR3: CSVIRETQYF. The CDR3 coding sequence is TGCAGTGTCATTCGGGAGACCCAGTACTTC. This rearrangement joins TRBV20-1 to TRBJ2-5, with D hard to call. The CDR3 length is 10 residues. Per the germline V gene, CDR1 is DFQATT and CDR2 is SNEGSKA (reference sequence). The V and J ends lost 7 bases and 5 bases respectively, with 8 bases between them.

The CDR3 bases are TGTGCCAGCAGCTTAGAGAGGGTTGAGACCCAGTACTTC. Amino acid sequence: CASSLERVETQYF. V is TRBV11-2 and J is TRBJ2-5, with D maybe TRBD2 (5 bases). V lost 0 bases to trimming and J lost 5 bases, with 7 bases between them. Germline assignment: CDR1 SGHAT and CDR2 FQNNGV. CDR3 size: 13 residues.

The chain couples TRBV27 to TRBJ2-1, with 9 bases fitting TRBD2. The ends lost 7 bases at V and 5 bases at J; junction bases unmatched: 6. The germline CDR1 and CDR2 sequences are MNHEY and SMNVEV (reference sequence). CDR3 length equals 14 residues. This CDR3 is CASIGASGDNEQFF. In DNA, the CDR3 is TGTGCCAGCATAGGGGCTAGCGGGGACAATGAGCAGTTCTTC.

The chain uses TRBV30 and TRBJ1-1; D is possibly TRBD1 (5 bases). V was pared by 2 bases and J by 2 bases, with 12 bases between. CDR3 length: 14 amino acids. In germline, CDR1 is GTSNPN, CDR2 SVGIG (reference sequence). CDR3: CAWSKDGGNTEAFF. As DNA, the CDR3 is TGTGCCTGGAGTAAGGACGGGGGAAACACTGAAGCTTTCTTT. Together with reference TRBV30 and TRBJ1-1, the CDR3 gives the full variable domain: SQTIHQWPATLVQPVGSPLSLECTVEGTSNPNLYWYRQAAGRGLQLLFYSVGIGQISSEVPQNLSASRPQDRQFILSSKKLLLSDSGFYLCAWSKDGGNTEAFFGQGTRLTVV.

The V gene is TRBV28, the J gene TRBJ2-7; a possible D gene is TRBD2 (5 bases). The CDR3 runs to 14 residues. V lost 7 bases, J lost 0 bases, and 13 bases lay in between. CDR1 is MDHEN, CDR2 SYDVKM, per germline. CDR3 sequence reads: CASIPGYSSYEQYF. In nucleotides, the CDR3 is TGTGCCAGCATCCCGGGGTATAGCTCCTACGAGCAGTACTTC.

The chain links TRBV18 to TRBJ2-5; 8 bases line up with TRBD2. V trimming: 3 bases; J trimming: 0 bases; junction bases outside the gene matches: 6. This CDR3 is built from 16 residues. Germline loops: CDR1 KGHSH, CDR2 LQKENI. CDR3 region: CASSPLSGGYQETQYF. CDR3 sequence (DNA): TGTGCCAGCTCACCGTTGAGCGGGGGTTACCAAGAGACCCAGTACTTC.

The chain carries TRBV18 and TRBJ2-5, with D perhaps TRBD2 (6 bases). This CDR3 contains 14 residues. V was pared by 4 bases and J by 7 bases, with 16 bases between. The germline V gene encodes CDR1 KGHSH and CDR2 LQKENI. The CDR3 here is CASSQLAEVGTQYF. The CDR3 nucleotides read TGTGCCAGCTCACAACTAGCAGAAGTCGGGACCCAGTACTTC.